This section outlines one T cell receptor beta chain sequence together with its context. The PCR made use of 60 Vbeta and 13 Jbeta primers. Sequenced by immunoSEQ multiplex PCR; TCRdb stores in-frame clones only, minus some. This table has some 140,000 clones, more than 70% appearing once. CDR1 is SGHTA and CDR2 is FQGTGA in the germline V gene. This CDR3 contains 14 residues. The ends lost 4 bases at V and 5 bases at J; junction bases unmatched: 5. Donors showed nominal health when sampled, although they likely had unrecorded immune exposures. The entry originates in a study of cytomegalovirus exposure and HLA in healthy donors.

The sequencing sample was made of PBMCs. The receptor was isolated from a male donor in good health and CMV-seropositive. V and J are TRBV7-3 and TRBJ2-1; 7 positions agree with TRBD2. This CDR3 reads CASSSGSGNNEQFF. CDR3 DNA sequence: TGTGCCAGCAGCTCGGGGAGCGGGAACAATGAGCAGTTCTTC.